This T cell receptor (beta chain) came from a study of cytomegalovirus exposure and HLA in healthy donors. Study-wide results and limits: What a later analysis showed was that several of the most significant clusters appeared linked to common viral pathogens. The authors confirmed in vitro that a few CMV-associated chains were specific for CMV antigens.

13 Jbeta primers and 60 Vbeta primers were used for the PCR. Profiled with immunoSEQ multiplex PCR; TCRdb holds only in-frame clones, not every one. The profile shows fewer than 100,000 clones, nearly 80% of them singletons. For this clone: Antigen unknown.

The CDR3 totals 16 residues. The trim removed 4 bases at V and 0 bases at J, leaving 6 bases unmatched. CDR1 and CDR2 (germline): SGHVS, FNYEAQ. Healthy bone marrow donors made up the cohort. The specimen sequenced was PBMCs. This clonotype was obtained from a woman in her 40s in good health and CMV-seropositive. V gene TRBV7-6 combines with J gene TRBJ2-3; 8 bases match TRBD2. As DNA, the CDR3 is TGTGCCAGCAGCTCGAGCGGGAGTCGGAGCACAGATACGCAGTATTTT. Protein sequence: CASSSSGSRSTDTQYF.